This paragraph covers one T cell receptor beta chain sequence. Its antigen remains unknown. V was cut by 1 base and J by 4 bases, with 16 bases left in between. Germline V CDR1 and CDR2: SGHNT, YYREEE (reference sequence). This CDR3 region has 16 residues. The source of the sample is a study of OX40 agonist ivuxolimab in advanced cancers. Whole-study findings and limits: At 0.1 to 3.0 mg/kg, clonal expansion of CD4+ and CD8+ blood T cells had occurred by week 6.

Repertoires were generated with immunoSEQ multiplex PCR, while TCRdb's copy carries only in-frame clones and drops some. The data show some 68,000 clones, 75% to 90% seen once. V gene TRBV5-4 combines with J gene TRBJ2-3; possible D gene TRBD1, 5 bases. The TCR comes from an adult with an advanced solid tumor such as melanoma, head and neck, liver or kidney cancer. The material sequenced was CD4+ or CD8+ T cells sorted from blood, taken in a trial of the OX40 agonist ivuxolimab. The CDR3 loop reads CASSLRAGWFSDTQYF. The CDR3 DNA reads as TGTGCCAGCAGCTTGCGGGCAGGGTGGTTTTCAGATACGCAGTATTTT.